One sample yielded the 5 T cell receptor beta chains listed below, sequenced in a study of cytomegalovirus exposure and HLA in healthy donors. The PCR ran on 60 Vbeta and 13 Jbeta primers. Libraries were prepared by immunoSEQ multiplex PCR; TCRdb keeps only in-frame clonotypes and omits some of them. Of under 250,000 clones listed, roughly 79% are singletons. The sample taken for sequencing was PBMCs. These receptors were taken from a male donor in good health and CMV-seronegative.

This sequence joins TRBV6-6 and TRBJ2-1; maybe TRBD1 (6 bases). Looked up from germline, CDR1 is MNHNY and CDR2 is SVGAGI (reference sequence). This CDR3 spans 15 amino acids. Trimming removed 7 bases at V and 0 bases at J, with 13 bases between. In DNA form, the CDR3 reads TGTGCCAGCACCGACAGGCGGAGCTCCTACAATGAGCAGTTCTTC. As protein: CASTDRRSSYNEQFF.

This clone was observed once. The junction shows a germline mismatch at one end, possibly a read error. The sample has other DNA sequences that encode this CDR3 too. The chain has TRBV9 and TRBJ2-6, with D maybe TRBD2 (5 bases). This CDR3 is 17 amino acids long. Germline lookup yields CDR1 SGDLS and CDR2 YYNGEE. The CDR3 protein is CASSVYPRGSGANVLTF. In nucleotides, the CDR3 is TGTGCCAGTAGCGTCTACCCCCGGGGCTCTGGGGCCAACGTCCTGACTTTC.

The chain employs TRBV9 and TRBJ1-2, with unresolved D. Germline values: CDR1 SGDLS, CDR2 YYNGEE. Between the trimmed V and J ends, which lost 0 bases and 8 bases, there was a span of 14 bases. The CDR3 is 14 amino acids. CDR3 loop: CASSVAGGSGGYTF. Written as DNA, the CDR3 is TGTGCCAGCAGCGTAGCCGGCGGTTCGGGAGGCTACACCTTC.

V is TRBV5-4 and J is TRBJ2-7; maybe TRBD1 (5 bases). Germline V CDR1 and CDR2: SGHNT, YYREEE (reference sequence). The CDR3 sequence is 16 residues long. V lost 4 bases and J lost 5, with 22 bases in between. The CDR3 DNA reads TGTGCCAGCAGCCAAACACCATCCGGCCAGGGCAACGAGCAGTACTTC. Translating it yields CASSQTPSGQGNEQYF.

This clone was counted only a few times. V usage is TRBV9 and J usage is TRBJ1-3; maybe TRBD1 (6 bases). Germline values: CDR1 SGDLS, CDR2 YYNGEE. Trimming shortened V by 1 base and J by 0 bases, and 11 bases separated the two germline ends. This CDR3 comprises 16 residues. Written as DNA, the CDR3 is TGTGCCAGCAGCGTACAAGGGGGAAACTCTGGAAACACCATATATTTT. Its protein product is CASSVQGGNSGNTIYF.